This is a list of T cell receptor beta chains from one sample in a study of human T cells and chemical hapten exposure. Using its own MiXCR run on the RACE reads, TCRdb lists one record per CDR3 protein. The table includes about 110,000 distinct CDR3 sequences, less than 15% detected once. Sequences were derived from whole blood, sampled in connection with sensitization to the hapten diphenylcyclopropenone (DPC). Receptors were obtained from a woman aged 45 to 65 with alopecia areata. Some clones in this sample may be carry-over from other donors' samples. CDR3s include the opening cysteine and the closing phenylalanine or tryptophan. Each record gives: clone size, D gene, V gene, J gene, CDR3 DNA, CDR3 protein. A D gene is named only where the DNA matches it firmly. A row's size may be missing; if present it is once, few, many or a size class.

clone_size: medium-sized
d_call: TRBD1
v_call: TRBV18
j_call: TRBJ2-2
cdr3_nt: TGTGCCAGCTCATCCGCCGGACAGGGAAGCACCGGGGAGCTGTTTTTT
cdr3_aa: CASSSAGQGSTGELFF

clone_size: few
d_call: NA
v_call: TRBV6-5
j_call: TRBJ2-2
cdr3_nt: TGTGCCAGCAGTACTTATTCAGGGAGCGGGGAGCTGTTTTTT
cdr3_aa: CASSTYSGSGELFF

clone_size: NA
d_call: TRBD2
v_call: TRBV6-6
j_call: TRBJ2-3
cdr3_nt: TGTGCCAGCAGCGCGGGACTAGTGGCAGATACGCAGTATTTT
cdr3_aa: CASSAGLVADTQYF

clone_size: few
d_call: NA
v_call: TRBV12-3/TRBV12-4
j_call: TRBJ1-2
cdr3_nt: TGTGCCAGCAGACCCGTGGGGGGCAACTATGGCTACACCTTC
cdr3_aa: CASRPVGGNYGYTF

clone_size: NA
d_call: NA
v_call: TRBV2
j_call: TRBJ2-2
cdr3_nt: TGTGCCAGCAGTGAACGGGGAAACACCGGGGAGCTGTTTTTT
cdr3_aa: CASSERGNTGELFF

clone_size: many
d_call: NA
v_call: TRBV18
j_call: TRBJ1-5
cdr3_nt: TGTGCCAGCTCACCAGAAGTGACAGGCAATCAGCCCCAGCATTTT
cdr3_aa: CASSPEVTGNQPQHF

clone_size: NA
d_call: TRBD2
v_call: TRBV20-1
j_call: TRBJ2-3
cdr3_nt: TGCAGTGCTACCGGGACTAGCGGATCTAGCACAGATACGCAGTATTTT
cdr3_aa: CSATGTSGSSTDTQYF

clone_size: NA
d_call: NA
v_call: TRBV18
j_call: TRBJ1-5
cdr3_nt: TGTGCCAGCTCACCCCGGGACGGCCAGCCCCAGCATTTT
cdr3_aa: CASSPRDGQPQHF

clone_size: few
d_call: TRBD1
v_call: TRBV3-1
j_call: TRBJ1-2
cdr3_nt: TGTGCCAGCAGCCGGGACAGGGCCCTCTATGGCTACACCTTC
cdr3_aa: CASSRDRALYGYTF

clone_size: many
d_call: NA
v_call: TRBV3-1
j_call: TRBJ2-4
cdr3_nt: TGTGCCAGCAGCCAAGCCTCCGGGATCGGAAACATTCAGTACTTC
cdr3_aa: CASSQASGIGNIQYF

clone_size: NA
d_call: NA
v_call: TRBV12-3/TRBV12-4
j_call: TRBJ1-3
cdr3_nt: TGTGCCAGCGCGCTAAGGTCAGGAAGATTTAGCTCTGGAAACACCATATATTTT
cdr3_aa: CASALRSGRFSSGNTIYF

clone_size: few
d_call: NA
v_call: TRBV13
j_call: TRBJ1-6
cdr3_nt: TGTGCCAGCAGCGCCGGGCAGGGAGGATCACCCCTCCACTTT
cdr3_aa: CASSAGQGGSPLHF

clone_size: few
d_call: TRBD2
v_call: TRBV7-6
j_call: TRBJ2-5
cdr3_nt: TGTGCCAGCAGCCCCCCCCGAGCGGGAGGGGGAGAGACCCAGTACTTC
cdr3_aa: CASSPPRAGGGETQYF

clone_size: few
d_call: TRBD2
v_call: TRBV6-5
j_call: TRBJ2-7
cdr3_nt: TGTGCCAGCAGTTACTCGGGAACTAGCGGGTCCCCAATCTACGAGCAGTACTTC
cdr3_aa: CASSYSGTSGSPIYEQYF

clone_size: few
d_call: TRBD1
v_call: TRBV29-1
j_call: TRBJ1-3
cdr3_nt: TGCAGCGTTGAAGGGGGCAGGGGACAGAACACCATATATTTT
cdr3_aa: CSVEGGRGQNTIYF

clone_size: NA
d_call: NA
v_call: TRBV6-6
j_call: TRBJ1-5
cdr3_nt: TGTGCCAGCAGCCTACCCCCGGGGTATAGCAATCAGCCCCAGCATTTT
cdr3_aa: CASSLPPGYSNQPQHF

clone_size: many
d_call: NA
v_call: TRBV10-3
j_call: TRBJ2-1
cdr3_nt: TGTGCCATCAGTGATCTGAATGAGCAGTTCTTC
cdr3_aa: CAISDLNEQFF

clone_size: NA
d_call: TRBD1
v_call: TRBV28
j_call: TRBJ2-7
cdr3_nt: TGTGCCAGCAGCCATCCGGGACAGGGGGCTTGGGAGCAGTACTTC
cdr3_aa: CASSHPGQGAWEQYF

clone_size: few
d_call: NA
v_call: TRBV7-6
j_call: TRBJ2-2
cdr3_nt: TGTGCCAGCAGGTCGACAGGTACCTCCGGGGAGCTGTTTTTT
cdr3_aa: CASRSTGTSGELFF

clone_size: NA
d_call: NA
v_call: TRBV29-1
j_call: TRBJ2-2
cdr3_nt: TGCAGCGTTCGACGGACACAGGGAGGAGGCACCGGGGAGCTGTTTTTT
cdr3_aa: CSVRRTQGGGTGELFF

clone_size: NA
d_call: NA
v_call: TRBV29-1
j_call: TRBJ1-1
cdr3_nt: TGCAGCGGCCAAGGGGACAAGAACACTGAAGCTTTCTTT
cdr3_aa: CSGQGDKNTEAFF

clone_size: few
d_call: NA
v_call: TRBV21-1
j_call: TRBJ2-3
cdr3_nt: TGTGCCAGCAGTTACGGACTAGCGGGGGGGCGCCACACAGATACGCAGTATTTT
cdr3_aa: CASSYGLAGGRHTDTQYF